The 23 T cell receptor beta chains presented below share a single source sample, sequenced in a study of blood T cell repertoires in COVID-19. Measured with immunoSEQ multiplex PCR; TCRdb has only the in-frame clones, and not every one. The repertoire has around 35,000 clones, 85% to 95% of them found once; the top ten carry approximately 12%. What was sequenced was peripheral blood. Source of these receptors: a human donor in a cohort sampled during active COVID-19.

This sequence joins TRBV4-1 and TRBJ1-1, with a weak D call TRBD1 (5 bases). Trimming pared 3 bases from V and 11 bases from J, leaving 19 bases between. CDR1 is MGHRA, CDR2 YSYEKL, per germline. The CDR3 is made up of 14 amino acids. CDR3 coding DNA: TGCGCCAGCAGCCAGCTTGTACCGGGACTTGGGGCTTTCTTT. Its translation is CASSQLVPGLGAFF.

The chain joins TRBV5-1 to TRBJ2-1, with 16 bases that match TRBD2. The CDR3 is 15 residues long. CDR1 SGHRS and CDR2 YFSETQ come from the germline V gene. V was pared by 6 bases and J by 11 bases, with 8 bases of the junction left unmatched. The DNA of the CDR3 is TGCGCCAGCACTAACGGGGGACTAGCGGGAGGGCAGCAGTTCTTC. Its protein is CASTNGGLAGGQQFF.

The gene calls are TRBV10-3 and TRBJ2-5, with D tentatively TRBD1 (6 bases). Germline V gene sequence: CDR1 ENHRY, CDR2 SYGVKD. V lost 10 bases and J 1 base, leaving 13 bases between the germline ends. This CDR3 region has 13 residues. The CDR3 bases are TGTGCCACCCTACAGGGTGCCCAAGAGACCCAGTACTTC. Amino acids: CATLQGAQETQYF.

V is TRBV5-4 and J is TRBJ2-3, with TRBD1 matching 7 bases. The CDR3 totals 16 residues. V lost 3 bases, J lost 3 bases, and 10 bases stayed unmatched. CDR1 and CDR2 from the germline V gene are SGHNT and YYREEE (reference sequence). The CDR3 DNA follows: TGTGCCAGCAGCTCCGTCAACAGGGGCGGGACAGATACGCAGTATTTT. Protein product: CASSSVNRGGTDTQYF.

The CDR3 DNA is TGTGCCATCAGTGAAAGCGGGACAGGTCAACAGCCCCAGCATTTT. It encodes CAISESGTGQQPQHF. This sequence joins TRBV10-3 and TRBJ1-5; 8 positions agree with TRBD1. The CDR3 is made up of 15 amino acids. Trimming at V came to 3 bases and at J to 7 bases, leaving 8 bases not matched to a gene. The germline V gene encodes CDR1 ENHRY and CDR2 SYGVKD.

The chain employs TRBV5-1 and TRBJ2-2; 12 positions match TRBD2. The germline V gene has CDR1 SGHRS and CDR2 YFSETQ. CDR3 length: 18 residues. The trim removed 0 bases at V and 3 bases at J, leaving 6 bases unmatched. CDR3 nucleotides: TGCGCCAGCAGCTTGGCGCGACTAGCGGGAGACCACACCGGGGAGCTGTTTTTT. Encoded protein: CASSLARLAGDHTGELFF.

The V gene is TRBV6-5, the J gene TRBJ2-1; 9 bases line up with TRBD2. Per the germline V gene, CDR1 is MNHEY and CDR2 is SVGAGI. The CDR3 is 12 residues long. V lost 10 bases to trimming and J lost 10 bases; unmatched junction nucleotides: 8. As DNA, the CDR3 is TGTGCCACGAGCCGCGGGGGGGCCGAGCAGTTCTTC. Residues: CATSRGGAEQFF.

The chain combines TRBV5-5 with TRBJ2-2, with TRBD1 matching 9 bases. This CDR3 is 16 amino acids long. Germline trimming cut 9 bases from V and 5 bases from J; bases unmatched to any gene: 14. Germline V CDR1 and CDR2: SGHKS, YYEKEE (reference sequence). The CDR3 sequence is CANNRDRARRTGELFF. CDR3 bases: TGTGCCAACAACCGGGACAGGGCTCGGCGGACCGGGGAGCTGTTTTTT.

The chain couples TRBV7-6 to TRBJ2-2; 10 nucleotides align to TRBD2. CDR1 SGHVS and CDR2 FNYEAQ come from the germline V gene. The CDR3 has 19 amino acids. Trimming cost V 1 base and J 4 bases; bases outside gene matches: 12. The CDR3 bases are TGTGCCAGCAGCTTAGGAAGCGGGAGGGATACTCGGTTCACCGGGGAGCTGTTTTTT. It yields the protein CASSLGSGRDTRFTGELFF.

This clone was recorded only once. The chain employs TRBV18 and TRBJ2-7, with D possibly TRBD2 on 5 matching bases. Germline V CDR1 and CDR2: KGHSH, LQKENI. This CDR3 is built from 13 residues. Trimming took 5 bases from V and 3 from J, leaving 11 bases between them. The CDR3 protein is CASSTGIDYEQYF. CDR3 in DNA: TGTGCCAGCTCAACCGGGATCGACTACGAGCAGTACTTC.

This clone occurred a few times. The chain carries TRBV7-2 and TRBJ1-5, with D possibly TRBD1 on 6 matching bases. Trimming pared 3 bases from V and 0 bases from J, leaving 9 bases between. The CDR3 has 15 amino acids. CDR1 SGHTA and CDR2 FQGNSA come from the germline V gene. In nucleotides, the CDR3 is TGTGCCAGCAGCTTCGGGACACTTAGCAATCAGCCCCAGCATTTT. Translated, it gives CASSFGTLSNQPQHF. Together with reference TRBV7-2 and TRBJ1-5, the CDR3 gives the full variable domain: GAGVSQSPSNKVTEKGKDVELRCDPISGHTALYWYRQSLGQGLEFLIYFQGNSAPDKSGLPSDRFSAERTGGSVSTLTIQRTQQEDSAVYLCASSFGTLSNQPQHFGDGTRLSIL.

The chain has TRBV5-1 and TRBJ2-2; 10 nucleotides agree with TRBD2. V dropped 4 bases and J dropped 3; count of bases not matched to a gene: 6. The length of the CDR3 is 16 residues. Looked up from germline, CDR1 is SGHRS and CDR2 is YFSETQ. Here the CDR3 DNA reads TGCGCCAGCAGCATAGTAAGCGGGAGGGACACCGGGGAGCTGTTTTTT. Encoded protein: CASSIVSGRDTGELFF.

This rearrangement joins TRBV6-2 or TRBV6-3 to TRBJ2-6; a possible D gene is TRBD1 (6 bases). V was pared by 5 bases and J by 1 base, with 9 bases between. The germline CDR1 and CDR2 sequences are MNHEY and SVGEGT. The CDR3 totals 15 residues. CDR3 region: CASSITGSGANVLTF. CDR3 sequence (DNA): TGTGCCAGCAGTATCACAGGGTCTGGGGCCAACGTCCTGACTTTC.

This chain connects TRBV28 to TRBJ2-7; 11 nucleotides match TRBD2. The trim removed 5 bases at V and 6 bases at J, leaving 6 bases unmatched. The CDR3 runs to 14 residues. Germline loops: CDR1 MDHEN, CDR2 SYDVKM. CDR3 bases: TGTGCCAGCAGTATAGCGGGAGGGCCGGGCGAGCAGTACTTC. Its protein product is CASSIAGGPGEQYF.

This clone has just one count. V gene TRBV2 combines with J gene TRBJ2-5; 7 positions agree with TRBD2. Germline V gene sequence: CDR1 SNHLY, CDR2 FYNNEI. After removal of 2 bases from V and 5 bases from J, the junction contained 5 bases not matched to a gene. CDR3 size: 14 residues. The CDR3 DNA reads TGTGCCAGCAGTGAATGGGAGGGGCCTGAGACCCAGTACTTC. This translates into CASSEWEGPETQYF. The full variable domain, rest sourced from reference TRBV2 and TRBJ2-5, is EPEVTQTPSHQVTQMGQEVILRCVPISNHLYFYWYRQILGQKVEFLVSFYNNEISEKSEIFDDQFSVERPDGSNFTLKIRSTKLEDSAMYFCASSEWEGPETQYFGPGTRLLVL.

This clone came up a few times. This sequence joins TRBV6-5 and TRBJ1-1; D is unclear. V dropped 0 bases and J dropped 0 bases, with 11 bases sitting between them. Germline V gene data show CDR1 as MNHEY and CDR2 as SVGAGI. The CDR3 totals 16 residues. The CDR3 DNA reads TGTGCCAGCAGTTACTCTCGAGACACCATGAACACTGAAGCTTTCTTT. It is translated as CASSYSRDTMNTEAFF.

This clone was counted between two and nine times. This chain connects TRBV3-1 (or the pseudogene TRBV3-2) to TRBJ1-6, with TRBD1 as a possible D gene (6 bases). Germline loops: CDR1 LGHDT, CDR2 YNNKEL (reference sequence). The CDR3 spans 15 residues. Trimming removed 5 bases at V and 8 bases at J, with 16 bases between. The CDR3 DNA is TGTGCCAGCAGCTCAGAGGGGGATCGGCATTCACCCCTCCACTTT. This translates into CASSSEGDRHSPLHF.

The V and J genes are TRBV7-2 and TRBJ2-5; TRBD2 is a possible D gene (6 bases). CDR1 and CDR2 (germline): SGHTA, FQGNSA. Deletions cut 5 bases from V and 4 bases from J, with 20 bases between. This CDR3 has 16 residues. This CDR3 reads CASSARPGTRTETQYF. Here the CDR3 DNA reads TGTGCCAGCAGCGCCCGCCCTGGGACTCGAACAGAGACCCAGTACTTC. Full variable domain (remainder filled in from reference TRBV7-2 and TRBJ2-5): GAGVSQSPSNKVTEKGKDVELRCDPISGHTALYWYRQSLGQGLEFLIYFQGNSAPDKSGLPSDRFSAERTGGSVSTLTIQRTQQEDSAVYLCASSARPGTRTETQYFGPGTRLLVL.

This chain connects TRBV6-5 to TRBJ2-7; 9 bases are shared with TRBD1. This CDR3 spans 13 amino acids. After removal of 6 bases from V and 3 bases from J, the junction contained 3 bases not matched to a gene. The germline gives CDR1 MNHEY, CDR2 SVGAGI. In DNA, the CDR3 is TGTGCCAGCAGCCTGGACAGGGGCTACGAGCAGTACTTC. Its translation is CASSLDRGYEQYF.

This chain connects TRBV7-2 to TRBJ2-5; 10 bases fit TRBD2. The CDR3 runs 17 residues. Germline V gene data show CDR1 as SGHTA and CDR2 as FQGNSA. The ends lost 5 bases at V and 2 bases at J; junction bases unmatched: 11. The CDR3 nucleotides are TGTGCCAGCAGCCCAAGGACTAGCGGATACAATCAAGAGACCCAGTACTTC. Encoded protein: CASSPRTSGYNQETQYF. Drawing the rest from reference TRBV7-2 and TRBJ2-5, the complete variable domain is GAGVSQSPSNKVTEKGKDVELRCDPISGHTALYWYRQSLGQGLEFLIYFQGNSAPDKSGLPSDRFSAERTGGSVSTLTIQRTQQEDSAVYLCASSPRTSGYNQETQYFGPGTRLLVL.

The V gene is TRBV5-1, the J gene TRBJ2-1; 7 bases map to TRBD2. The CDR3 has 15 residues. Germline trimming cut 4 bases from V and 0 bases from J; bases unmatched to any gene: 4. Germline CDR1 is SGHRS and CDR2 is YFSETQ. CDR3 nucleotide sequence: TGCGCCAGCAGCGGCGGGAGACACTCCTACAATGAGCAGTTCTTC. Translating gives CASSGGRHSYNEQFF. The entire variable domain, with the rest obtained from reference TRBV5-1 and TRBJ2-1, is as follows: KAGVTQTPRYLIKTRGQQVTLSCSPISGHRSVSWYQQTPGQGLQFLFEYFSETQRNKGNFPGRFSGRQFSNSRSEMNVSTLELGDSALYLCASSGGRHSYNEQFFGPGTRLTVL.

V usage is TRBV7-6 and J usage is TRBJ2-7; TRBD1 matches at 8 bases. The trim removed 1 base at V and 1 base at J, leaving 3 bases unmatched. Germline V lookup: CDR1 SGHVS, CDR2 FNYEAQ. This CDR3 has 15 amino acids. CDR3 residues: CASSLGTGSSYEQYF. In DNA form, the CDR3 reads TGTGCCAGCAGCTTAGGGACAGGGTCTTCCTACGAGCAGTACTTC.

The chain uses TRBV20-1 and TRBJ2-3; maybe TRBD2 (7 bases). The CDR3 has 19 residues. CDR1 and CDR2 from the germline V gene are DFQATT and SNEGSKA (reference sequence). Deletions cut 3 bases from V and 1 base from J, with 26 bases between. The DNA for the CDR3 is TGCAGTGCTAGTGGGGGCGTATCGGCGGGAGCGGCAGGCACAGATACGCAGTATTTT. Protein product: CSASGGVSAGAAGTDTQYF.